The 32 T cell receptor beta chains below were found in one sample sequenced in a study of blood T cell repertoires in COVID-19. Clones were sequenced by immunoSEQ multiplex PCR, and TCRdb holds only the in-frame ones, with some missing. The sample carries 150,000 to 200,000 clones, approximately 79% recorded once. Sequenced input: peripheral blood. The receptor set was obtained from a man aged 55 to 70 with active or convalescent COVID-19.

This chain links TRBV27 with TRBJ1-1, with 7 bases identical to TRBD1. V dropped 6 bases and J dropped 0; count of bases not matched to a gene: 10. CDR1 and CDR2 (germline): MNHEY, SMNVEV (reference sequence). CDR3 length: 16 residues. In DNA form, the CDR3 reads TGTGCCAGCAGCCTTAAGACAGGGCCGATGAACACTGAAGCTTTCTTT. It yields the protein CASSLKTGPMNTEAFF.

This rearrangement joins TRBV19 to TRBJ1-4; tentative D call: TRBD1 (6 bases). The CDR3 loop spans 13 amino acids. V was pared by 11 bases and J by 5 bases, with 15 bases between. CDR1 LNHDA and CDR2 SQIVND come from the germline V gene (reference sequence). The CDR3 DNA is TGTGCCTGTACAGGGTTGGAGAATGAAAAACTGTTTTTT. Its translation is CACTGLENEKLFF.

V usage is TRBV11-2 and J usage is TRBJ1-5; TRBD1 matches at 8 bases. Trimming cost V 5 bases and J 7 bases; bases outside gene matches: 7. The CDR3 is 14 residues long. Germline assignment: CDR1 SGHAT and CDR2 FQNNGV. CDR3 nucleotide sequence: TGTGCCAGCAGCAAAGACAGGGGAGGACAGCCCCAGCATTTT. It encodes CASSKDRGGQPQHF.

The gene calls are TRBV11-3 and TRBJ2-1; weak D call: TRBD2 (5 bases). Germline-derived CDR1 and CDR2 are SGHNT and YENEEA. Trimming shortened V by 5 bases and J by 8 bases, and 13 bases separated the two germline ends. The CDR3 consists of 13 residues. The CDR3 sequence is CASSPPGYDEQFF. For the CDR3, the DNA is TGTGCCAGCAGCCCCCCGGGGTATGATGAGCAGTTCTTC.

This rearrangement joins TRBV5-5 to TRBJ2-2; tentative D call: TRBD1 (5 bases). Trimming stripped 4 bases from V and 0 bases from J, with 10 bases between. The CDR3 consists of 15 residues. Germline CDR1 SGHKS, CDR2 YYEKEE (reference sequence). The CDR3 DNA sequence: TGTGCCAGCAGCAAGGACACCTCGAACACCGGGGAGCTGTTTTTT. Translation: CASSKDTSNTGELFF.

This chain joins TRBV2 and TRBJ1-4; weak D call: TRBD1 (5 bases). This CDR3 has 12 residues. V was shortened by 9 bases and J by 3 bases, with 8 bases between the two germline ends. Per the germline V gene, CDR1 is SNHLY and CDR2 is FYNNEI. DNA of the CDR3: TGTGCCAGTGGACAACCTAATGAAAAACTGTTTTTT. The encoded protein is CASGQPNEKLFF.

The chain links TRBV7-9 to TRBJ1-1; 9 bases map to TRBD1. Germline CDR1 reads SEHNR; CDR2 reads FQNEAQ (reference sequence). This CDR3 is 15 amino acids long. The J segment lost 5 bases and the V segment lost 2 bases, leaving 6 bases of the junction unmatched. The CDR3 here is CASSLIGQGRTEAFF. CDR3 in DNA: TGTGCCAGCAGCTTAATTGGACAGGGGAGGACTGAAGCTTTCTTT.

The genes are TRBV7-9 and TRBJ1-2, with D unclear. This CDR3 comprises 16 residues. Germline V gives CDR1 SEHNR, CDR2 FQNEAQ (reference sequence). With 1 base removed from V and 3 bases from J, the gap between germline ends came to 15 bases. In DNA, the CDR3 is TGTGCCAGCAGCTTAGGGTCTGGGCGGAGGGACTATGGCTACACCTTC. It codes for CASSLGSGRRDYGYTF.

The chain employs TRBV29-1 and TRBJ2-3; D is possibly TRBD2 (5 bases). The CDR3 is made up of 11 amino acids. From germline, CDR1 is SQVTM and CDR2 ANQGSEA. Trimming stripped 6 bases from V and 4 bases from J, with 8 bases between. The CDR3 sequence: CSVDLSDTQYF. CDR3 sequence (DNA): TGCAGCGTGGACTTATCAGATACGCAGTATTTT.

The chain couples TRBV6-4 to TRBJ2-1, with 10 positions matching TRBD2. The germline CDR1 and CDR2 sequences are MRHNA and SNTAGT. The CDR3 has 14 amino acids. After removal of 5 bases from V and 10 bases from J, the junction contained 8 bases not matched to a gene. CDR3 loop: CASSPTSSGSEQFF. The CDR3 nucleotides read TGTGCCAGCAGTCCTACTTCTAGCGGGAGCGAGCAGTTCTTC.

The genes are TRBV4-2 and TRBJ2-6; TRBD2 might be the D (6 bases). Trimming cost V 1 base and J 3 bases, with 13 bases left between them. Germline V gene data show CDR1 as LGHNA and CDR2 as YNFKEQ. The CDR3 spans 17 residues. CDR3 loop: CASSQASGDGGANVLTF. DNA of the CDR3: TGTGCCAGCAGCCAAGCGTCGGGGGACGGTGGGGCCAACGTCCTGACTTTC.

CDR3 amino acids: CASSYRGTGTNQPQHF. CDR3 bases: TGTGCCAGCAGTTACAGGGGGACAGGCACCAATCAGCCCCAGCATTTT. The chain links TRBV6-2 or TRBV6-3 to TRBJ1-5; 8 bases agree with TRBD1. V trimming: 2 bases; J trimming: 3 bases; junction bases outside the gene matches: 6. Germline V gene lookup returns CDR1 MNHEY and CDR2 SVGEGT. The CDR3 covers 16 residues.

The chain employs TRBV5-4 and TRBJ1-1; the D gene is possibly TRBD1 (6 bases). Germline V lookup: CDR1 SGHNT, CDR2 YYREEE (reference sequence). There are 13 residues in the CDR3. V lost 4 bases to trimming and J lost 3 bases, with 10 bases between them. The CDR3 reads CASSIGGYTEAFF. In nucleotides, the CDR3 is TGTGCCAGCAGCATTGGGGGCTACACTGAAGCTTTCTTT.

V and J are TRBV20-1 and TRBJ1-5; no clear D gene. The CDR3 contains 15 residues. CDR1 and CDR2 from the germline V gene are DFQATT and SNEGSKA (reference sequence). V lost 3 bases and J lost 6, with 18 bases in between. The chain's CDR3 is CSASVSGRRSQPQHF. The CDR3 nucleotides are TGCAGTGCTAGTGTGAGCGGCAGGAGAAGTCAGCCCCAGCATTTT.

CDR3 sequence: CSASKQYNSPLHF. CDR3 coding DNA: TGCAGTGCTAGTAAACAGTATAATTCACCCCTCCACTTT. The chain joins TRBV20-1 to TRBJ1-6, with D unclear. Germline V gene sequence: CDR1 DFQATT, CDR2 SNEGSKA (reference sequence). The CDR3 is made up of 13 amino acids. V lost 3 bases and J 4 bases, leaving 7 bases between the germline ends.

This chain uses TRBV4-1 with TRBJ1-1; D is perhaps TRBD1 (5 bases). Germline V gives CDR1 MGHRA, CDR2 YSYEKL. The CDR3 runs 17 residues. V was clipped by 1 base and J by 4 bases, with 19 bases between them. The CDR3 DNA follows: TGCGCCAGCAGCCAAGGTGGGAGGGGAGGGAATCGCACTGAAGCTTTCTTT. It codes for CASSQGGRGGNRTEAFF.

This clone has only a few counts. The V call is TRBV5-1, the J call TRBJ2-1; a possible D gene is TRBD1 (6 bases). The CDR3 runs to 13 residues. Germline CDR1 SGHRS, CDR2 YFSETQ. Trimming removed 1 base from V and 13 bases from J, with 15 bases in between. CDR3 amino acids: CASSLSPGDGQFF. The DNA for the CDR3 is TGCGCCAGCAGCTTGTCTCCAGGGGACGGTCAGTTCTTC.

The chain combines TRBV15 with TRBJ2-3, with TRBD1 matching 9 bases. This CDR3 contains 16 residues. V was pared by 3 bases and J by 0 bases, with 4 bases of the junction left unmatched. Germline V lookup: CDR1 LNHNV, CDR2 YYDKDF (reference sequence). CDR3 loop: CATSSPGQGSTDTQYF. CDR3 sequence (DNA): TGTGCCACCAGCAGTCCCGGACAGGGGAGCACAGATACGCAGTATTTT.

The chain is built from TRBV28 and TRBJ1-2; TRBD1 might be the D (6 bases). The CDR3 covers 12 residues. The germline V gene has CDR1 MDHEN and CDR2 SYDVKM. The ends were cut back, 9 bases at V and 7 bases at J, with 15 bases in the middle. CDR3: CASLYRAGGYTF. Written as DNA, the CDR3 is TGTGCCAGTTTATACAGGGCAGGTGGCTACACCTTC.

The V and J genes are TRBV19 and TRBJ2-1; D remains ambiguous. Trimming stripped 3 bases from V and 8 bases from J, with 8 bases between. The CDR3 contains 12 residues. CDR1 and CDR2 from the germline V gene are LNHDA and SQIVND (reference sequence). CDR3 sequence reads: CASSISVDEQFF. The CDR3 DNA reads TGTGCCAGTAGTATTTCCGTCGATGAGCAGTTCTTC.

CDR3 loop: CASRVQQGVIYGYTF. The CDR3, as DNA: TGTGCCAGCCGAGTCCAACAGGGGGTGATATATGGCTACACCTTC. This sequence joins TRBV27 and TRBJ1-2; 8 nucleotides agree with TRBD1. Germline V lookup: CDR1 MNHEY, CDR2 SMNVEV (reference sequence). The CDR3 covers 15 residues. V lost 8 bases to trimming and J lost 5 bases; unmatched junction nucleotides: 13.

The gene calls are TRBV2 and TRBJ1-2; D possibly corresponds to TRBD1 (5 bases). The germline V gene has CDR1 SNHLY and CDR2 FYNNEI. CDR3 length equals 13 residues. V lost 1 base, J lost 4 bases, and 7 bases lay in between. The CDR3 bases are TGTGCCAGCAGTGAAGTTCAGGGCTATGGCTACACCTTC. As protein: CASSEVQGYGYTF. The full variable domain, its missing parts supplied by reference TRBV2 and TRBJ1-2, is EPEVTQTPSHQVTQMGQEVILRCVPISNHLYFYWYRQILGQKVEFLVSFYNNEISEKSEIFDDQFSVERPDGSNFTLKIRSTKLEDSAMYFCASSEVQGYGYTFGSGTRLTVV.

In this sample, this clone turned up a few times. CDR3 in amino acids: CASSVNRGRQPQHF. The DNA of the CDR3 is TGTGCCAGCTCAGTAAACAGGGGGCGGCAGCCCCAGCATTTT. The rearrangement links TRBV18 to TRBJ1-5; TRBD1 aligns across 9 bases. Germline loops: CDR1 KGHSH, CDR2 LQKENI. This CDR3 contains 14 residues. V was clipped by 5 bases and J by 7 bases; unmatched bases: 6.

This clone has only a few counts. The rearrangement uses TRBV25-1 and TRBJ2-1; tentatively, D is TRBD2 (5 bases). Trimming cost V 2 bases and J 9 bases, with 8 bases left between them. This CDR3 is built from 12 residues. The germline CDR1 and CDR2 sequences are MGHDK and SYGVNS. The CDR3 region has the DNA TGTGCCAGCAGTGAACTGGCGGGTGAGCAGTTCTTC. Encoded protein: CASSELAGEQFF. Filled out from reference TRBV25-1 and TRBJ2-1, the complete variable domain reads EADIYQTPRYLVIGTGKKITLECSQTMGHDKMYWYQQDPGMELHLIHYSYGVNSTEKGDLSSESTVSRIRTEHFPLTLESARPSHTSQYLCASSELAGEQFFGPGTRLTVL.

The chain carries TRBV7-2 and TRBJ2-3; TRBD1 matches 7 bases. The V and J ends lost 4 bases and 1 base, in that order; junction bases with no gene match: 8. Looked up from germline, CDR1 is SGHTA and CDR2 is FQGNSA. The CDR3 is 16 residues long. The CDR3 spells CASSWTSGGGTDTQYF. CDR3 bases: TGTGCCAGCAGCTGGACATCAGGGGGAGGCACAGATACGCAGTATTTT.

This chain connects TRBV29-1 to TRBJ1-2; D not resolved. The CDR3 runs 14 residues. V was shortened by 3 bases and J by 3 bases, with 14 bases between the two germline ends. CDR1 is SQVTM, CDR2 ANQGSEA, per germline. Here the CDR3 DNA reads TGCAGCGTTGATTCCGTCGGGGTGGACTATGGCTACACCTTC. Amino acids: CSVDSVGVDYGYTF.

V and J are TRBV5-8 and TRBJ2-7; D is undetermined. V gave up 2 bases and J gave up 3 bases, with 6 bases separating them. The CDR3 runs to 12 residues. The germline CDR1 and CDR2 sequences are SGHTS and YDEGEE. The CDR3 sequence is CASSFLSYEQYF. The CDR3 DNA follows: TGTGCCAGCAGCTTTCTTAGCTACGAGCAGTACTTC.

The chain recombines TRBV10-3 with TRBJ2-7; TRBD1 is a possible D gene (8 bases). The germline V gene encodes CDR1 ENHRY and CDR2 SYGVKD. The CDR3 has 19 amino acids. Between the trimmed V and J ends, which lost 3 bases and 7 bases, there was a span of 31 bases. DNA for the CDR3: TGTGCCATCAGTGAAACCCTGGGACAGGTTGCGAGCGGGAATGGGGAGCAGTACTTC. It specifies CAISETLGQVASGNGEQYF.

The chain recombines TRBV19 with TRBJ1-1; D gene unclear. CDR1 is LNHDA and CDR2 is SQIVND in the germline V gene (reference sequence). Trimming stripped 6 bases from V and 5 bases from J, with 16 bases between. The CDR3 runs to 14 residues. The CDR3 nucleotides read TGTGCCAGTAGCCCTAGCCCCGGGGAGACTGAAGCTTTCTTT. Amino acids: CASSPSPGETEAFF.

The chain employs TRBV14 and TRBJ1-6; 9 nucleotides match TRBD1. V was clipped by 5 bases and J by 6 bases; unmatched bases: 8. This CDR3 comprises 16 residues. Germline CDR1 and CDR2: SGHDN and FVKESK. As DNA, the CDR3 is TGTGCCAGCAGCTTGGGACAGGGCCTGATTAATTCACCCCTCCACTTT. Translating gives CASSLGQGLINSPLHF.

The chain uses TRBV18 and TRBJ2-5; 8 bases map to TRBD1. CDR3 length equals 15 residues. V shed 4 bases and J 5 bases; nucleotides not matched to a gene: 9. Germline V gene data show CDR1 as KGHSH and CDR2 as LQKENI. The CDR3 sequence: CASSRAGGAGETQYF. CDR3 in DNA: TGTGCCAGCTCACGAGCAGGGGGCGCAGGGGAGACCCAGTACTTC. The entire variable domain, with the rest obtained from reference TRBV18 and TRBJ2-5, is as follows: NAGVMQNPRHLVRRRGQEARLRCSPMKGHSHVYWYRQLPEEGLKFMVYLQKENIIDESGMPKERFSAEFPKEGPSILRIQQVVRGDSAAYFCASSRAGGAGETQYFGPGTRLLVL.

This chain joins TRBV7-2 and TRBJ2-5, with 7 positions matching TRBD1. J lost 2 bases, V lost 5 bases, and 8 bases had no gene match. The germline CDR1 and CDR2 sequences are SGHTA and FQGNSA. The length of the CDR3 is 15 residues. The CDR3 coding sequence is TGTGCCAGCAGCCTCCAAGGGACAGAACAAGAGACCCAGTACTTC. Translating it yields CASSLQGTEQETQYF.